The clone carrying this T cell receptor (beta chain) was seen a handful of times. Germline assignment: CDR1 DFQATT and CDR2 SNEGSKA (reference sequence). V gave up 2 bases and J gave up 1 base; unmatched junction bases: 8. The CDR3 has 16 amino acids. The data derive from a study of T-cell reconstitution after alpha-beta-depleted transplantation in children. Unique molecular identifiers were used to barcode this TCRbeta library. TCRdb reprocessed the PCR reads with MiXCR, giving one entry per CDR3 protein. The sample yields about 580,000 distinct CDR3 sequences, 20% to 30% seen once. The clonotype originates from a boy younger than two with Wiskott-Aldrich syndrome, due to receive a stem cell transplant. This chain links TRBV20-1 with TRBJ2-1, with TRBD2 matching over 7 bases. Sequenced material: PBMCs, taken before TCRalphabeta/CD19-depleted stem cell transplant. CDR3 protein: CSARSPSGNSYNEQFF. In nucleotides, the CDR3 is TGCAGTGCTAGAAGCCCTAGCGGTAATTCCTACAATGAGCAGTTCTTC.